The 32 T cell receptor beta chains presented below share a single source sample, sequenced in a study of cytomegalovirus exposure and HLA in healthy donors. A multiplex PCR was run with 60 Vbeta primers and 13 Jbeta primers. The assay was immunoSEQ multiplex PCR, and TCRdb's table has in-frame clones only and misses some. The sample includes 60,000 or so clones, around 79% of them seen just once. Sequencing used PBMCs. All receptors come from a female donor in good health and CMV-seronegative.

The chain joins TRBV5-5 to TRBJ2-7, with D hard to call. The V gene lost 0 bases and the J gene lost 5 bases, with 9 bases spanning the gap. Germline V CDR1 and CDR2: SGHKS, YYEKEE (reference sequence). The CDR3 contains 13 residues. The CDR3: CASSLVRIDEQYF. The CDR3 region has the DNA TGTGCCAGCAGCTTGGTCAGGATCGACGAGCAGTACTTC.

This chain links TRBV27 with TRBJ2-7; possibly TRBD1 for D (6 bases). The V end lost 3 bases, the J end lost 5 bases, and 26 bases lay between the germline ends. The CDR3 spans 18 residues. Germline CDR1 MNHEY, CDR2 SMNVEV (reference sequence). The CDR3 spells CASSFTAGVGVGWHEQYF. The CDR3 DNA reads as TGTGCCAGCAGTTTTACTGCAGGGGTAGGGGTGGGGTGGCACGAGCAGTACTTC.

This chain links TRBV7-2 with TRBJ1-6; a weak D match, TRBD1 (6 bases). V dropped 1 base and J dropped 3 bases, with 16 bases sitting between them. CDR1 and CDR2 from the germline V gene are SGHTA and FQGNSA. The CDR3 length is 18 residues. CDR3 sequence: CASSLGLQGRYYNSPLHF. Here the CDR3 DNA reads TGTGCCAGCAGCTTAGGCTTACAGGGCAGATACTATAATTCACCCCTCCACTTT. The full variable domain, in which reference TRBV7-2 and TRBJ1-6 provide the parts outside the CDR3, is GAGVSQSPSNKVTEKGKDVELRCDPISGHTALYWYRQSLGQGLEFLIYFQGNSAPDKSGLPSDRFSAERTGGSVSTLTIQRTQQEDSAVYLCASSLGLQGRYYNSPLHFGNGTRLTVT.

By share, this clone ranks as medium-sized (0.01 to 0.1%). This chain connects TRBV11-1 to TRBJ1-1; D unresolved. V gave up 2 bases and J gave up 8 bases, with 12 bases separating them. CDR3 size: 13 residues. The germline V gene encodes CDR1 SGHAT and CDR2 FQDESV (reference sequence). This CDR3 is CASSLNGEVEAFF. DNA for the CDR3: TGTGCCAGCAGCTTAAACGGGGAAGTAGAAGCTTTCTTT.

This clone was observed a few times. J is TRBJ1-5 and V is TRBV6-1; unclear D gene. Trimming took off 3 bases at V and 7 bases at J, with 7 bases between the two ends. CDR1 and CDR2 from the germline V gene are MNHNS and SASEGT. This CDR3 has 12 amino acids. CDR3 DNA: TGTGCCAGCAGTGACCCCCTACAGCCCCAGCATTTT. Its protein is CASSDPLQPQHF.

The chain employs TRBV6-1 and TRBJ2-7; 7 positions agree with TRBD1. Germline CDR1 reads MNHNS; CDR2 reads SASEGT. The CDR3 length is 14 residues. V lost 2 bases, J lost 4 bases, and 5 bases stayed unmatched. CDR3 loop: CASSETGQTYEQYF. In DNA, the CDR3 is TGTGCCAGCAGTGAAACGGGACAGACTTACGAGCAGTACTTC.

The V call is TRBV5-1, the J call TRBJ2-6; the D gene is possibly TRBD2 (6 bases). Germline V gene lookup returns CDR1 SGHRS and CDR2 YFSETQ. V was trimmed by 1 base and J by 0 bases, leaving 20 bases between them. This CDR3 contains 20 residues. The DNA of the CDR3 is TGCGCCAGCAGCTTGAGGGACTCAACCGGACCAACCTCTGGGGCCAACGTCCTGACTTTC. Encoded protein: CASSLRDSTGPTSGANVLTF.

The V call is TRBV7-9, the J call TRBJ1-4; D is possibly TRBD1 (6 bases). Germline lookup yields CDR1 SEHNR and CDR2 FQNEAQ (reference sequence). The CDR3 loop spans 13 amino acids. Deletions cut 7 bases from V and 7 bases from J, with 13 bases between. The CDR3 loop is CASTRGGLEKLFF. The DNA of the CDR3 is TGTGCCAGCACCCGGGGGGGGCTTGAAAAACTGTTTTTT.

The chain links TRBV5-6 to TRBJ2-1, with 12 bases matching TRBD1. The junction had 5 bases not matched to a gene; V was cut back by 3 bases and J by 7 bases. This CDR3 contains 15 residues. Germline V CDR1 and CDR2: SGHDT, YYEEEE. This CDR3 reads CASSWRDRGQNEQFF. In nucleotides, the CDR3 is TGTGCCAGCAGCTGGCGGGACAGGGGGCAGAATGAGCAGTTCTTC.

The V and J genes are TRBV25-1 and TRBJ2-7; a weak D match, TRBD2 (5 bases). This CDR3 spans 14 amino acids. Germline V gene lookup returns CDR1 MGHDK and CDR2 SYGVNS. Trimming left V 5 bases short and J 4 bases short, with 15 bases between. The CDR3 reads CASSTPEGLYEQYF. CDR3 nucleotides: TGTGCCAGCAGTACCCCCGAGGGCCTTTACGAGCAGTACTTC.

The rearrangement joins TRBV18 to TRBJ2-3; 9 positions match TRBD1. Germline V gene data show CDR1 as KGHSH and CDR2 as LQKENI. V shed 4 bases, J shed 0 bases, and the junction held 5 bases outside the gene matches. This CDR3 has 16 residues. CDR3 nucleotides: TGTGCCAGCTCACGACAGGGGGTACCTAGCACAGATACGCAGTATTTT. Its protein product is CASSRQGVPSTDTQYF.

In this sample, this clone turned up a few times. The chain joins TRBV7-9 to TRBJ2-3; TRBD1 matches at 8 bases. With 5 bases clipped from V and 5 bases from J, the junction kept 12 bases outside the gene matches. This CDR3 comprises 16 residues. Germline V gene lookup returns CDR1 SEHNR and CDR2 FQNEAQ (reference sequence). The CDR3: CASSAQPQGVGDTQYF. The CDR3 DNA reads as TGTGCCAGCAGCGCCCAACCACAGGGGGTTGGAGATACGCAGTATTTT.

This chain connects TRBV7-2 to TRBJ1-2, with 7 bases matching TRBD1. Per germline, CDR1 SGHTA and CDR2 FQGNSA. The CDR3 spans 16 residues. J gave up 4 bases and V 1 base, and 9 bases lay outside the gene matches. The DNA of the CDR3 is TGTGCCAGCAGCTTAGTTCCGGGACAGCCCGTCTATGGCTACACCTTC. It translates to CASSLVPGQPVYGYTF. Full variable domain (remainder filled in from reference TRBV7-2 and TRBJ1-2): GAGVSQSPSNKVTEKGKDVELRCDPISGHTALYWYRQSLGQGLEFLIYFQGNSAPDKSGLPSDRFSAERTGGSVSTLTIQRTQQEDSAVYLCASSLVPGQPVYGYTFGSGTRLTVV.

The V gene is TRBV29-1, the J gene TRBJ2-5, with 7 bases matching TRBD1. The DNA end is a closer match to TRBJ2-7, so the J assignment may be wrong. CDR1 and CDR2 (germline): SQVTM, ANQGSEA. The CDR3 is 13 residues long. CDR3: CSVQGPRSYEQYF. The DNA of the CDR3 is TGCAGCGTACAGGGGCCGCGATCTTACGAGCAGTACTTC.

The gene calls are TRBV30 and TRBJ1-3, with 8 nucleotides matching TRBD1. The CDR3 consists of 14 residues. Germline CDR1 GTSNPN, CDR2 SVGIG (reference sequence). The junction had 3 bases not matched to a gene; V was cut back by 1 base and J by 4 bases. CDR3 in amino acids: CAWSDRTGGNTIYF. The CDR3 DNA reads TGTGCCTGGAGTGACCGGACAGGGGGAAACACCATATATTTT.

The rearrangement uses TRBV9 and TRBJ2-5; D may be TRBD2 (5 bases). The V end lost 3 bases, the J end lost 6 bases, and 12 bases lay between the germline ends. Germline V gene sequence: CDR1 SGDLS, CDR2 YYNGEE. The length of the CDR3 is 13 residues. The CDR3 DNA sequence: TGTGCCAGCAGCGCCGGGTCCGGGAAGACCCAGTACTTC. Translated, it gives CASSAGSGKTQYF.

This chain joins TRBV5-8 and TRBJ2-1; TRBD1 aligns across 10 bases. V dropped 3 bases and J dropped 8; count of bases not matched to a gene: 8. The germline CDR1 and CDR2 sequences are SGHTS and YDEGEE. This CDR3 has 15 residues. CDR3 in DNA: TGTGCCAGCAGCTCCGGGACAGGGGAGTTCGATGAGCAGTTCTTC. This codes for CASSSGTGEFDEQFF.

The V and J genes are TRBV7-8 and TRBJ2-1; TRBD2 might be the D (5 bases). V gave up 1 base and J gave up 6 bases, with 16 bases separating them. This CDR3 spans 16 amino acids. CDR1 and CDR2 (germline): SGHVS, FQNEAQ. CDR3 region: CASSLVGLASTNEQFF. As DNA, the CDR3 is TGTGCCAGCAGCTTAGTTGGGCTAGCTTCTACCAATGAGCAGTTCTTC. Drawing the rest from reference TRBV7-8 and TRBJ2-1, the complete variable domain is GAGVSQSPRYKVAKRGQDVALRCDPISGHVSLFWYQQALGQGPEFLTYFQNEAQLDKSGLPSDRFFAERPEGSVSTLKIQRTQQEDSAVYLCASSLVGLASTNEQFFGPGTRLTVL.

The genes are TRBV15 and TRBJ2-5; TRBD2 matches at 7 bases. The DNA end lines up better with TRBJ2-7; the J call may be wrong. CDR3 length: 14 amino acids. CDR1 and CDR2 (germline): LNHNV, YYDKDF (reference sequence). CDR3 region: CATSRVGLAYEQYF. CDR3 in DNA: TGTGCCACCAGCAGAGTAGGACTAGCCTACGAGCAGTACTTC.

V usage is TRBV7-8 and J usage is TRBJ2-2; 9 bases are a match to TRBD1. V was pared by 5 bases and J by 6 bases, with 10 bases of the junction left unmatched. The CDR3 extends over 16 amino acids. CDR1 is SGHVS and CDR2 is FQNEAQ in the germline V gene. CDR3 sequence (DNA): TGTGCCAGCAGCCTACCGGGACAGGGAATCCCCGGGGAGCTGTTTTTT. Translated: CASSLPGQGIPGELFF.

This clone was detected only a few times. This chain's CDR3 is CASSMRRESRNTEAFF. The CDR3 region has the DNA TGTGCCAGTAGTATGAGGAGGGAGAGTAGGAACACTGAAGCTTTCTTT. The chain joins TRBV19 to TRBJ1-1, with D unclear. Germline CDR1 LNHDA, CDR2 SQIVND (reference sequence). Between the trimmed V and J ends, which lost 3 bases and 1 base, there was a span of 15 bases. The CDR3 is 16 amino acids.

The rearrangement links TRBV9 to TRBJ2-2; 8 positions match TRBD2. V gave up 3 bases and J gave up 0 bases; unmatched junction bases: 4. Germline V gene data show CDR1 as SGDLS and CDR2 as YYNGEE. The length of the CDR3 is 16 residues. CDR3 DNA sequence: TGTGCCAGCAGCGGGCTAGCGGGCGCGAACACCGGGGAGCTGTTTTTT. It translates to CASSGLAGANTGELFF.

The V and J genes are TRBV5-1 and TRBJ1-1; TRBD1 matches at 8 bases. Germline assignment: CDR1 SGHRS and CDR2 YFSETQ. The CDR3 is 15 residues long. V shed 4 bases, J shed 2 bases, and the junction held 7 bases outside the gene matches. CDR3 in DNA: TGCGCCAGCAGCACCGTGACAGGGGTTAACACTGAAGCTTTCTTT. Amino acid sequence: CASSTVTGVNTEAFF.

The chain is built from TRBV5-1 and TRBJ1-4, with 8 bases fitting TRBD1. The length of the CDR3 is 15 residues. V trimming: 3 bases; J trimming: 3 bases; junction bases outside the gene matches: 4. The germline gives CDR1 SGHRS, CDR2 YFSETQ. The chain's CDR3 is CASSSTGGSNEKLFF. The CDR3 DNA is TGCGCCAGCAGCTCAACAGGGGGATCTAATGAAAAACTGTTTTTT.

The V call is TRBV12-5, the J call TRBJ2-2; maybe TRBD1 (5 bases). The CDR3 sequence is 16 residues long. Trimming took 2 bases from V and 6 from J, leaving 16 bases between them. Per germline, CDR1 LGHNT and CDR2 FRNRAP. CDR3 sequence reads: CASGLRAGNVAGELFF. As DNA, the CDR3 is TGTGCTAGTGGTTTGAGGGCAGGGAATGTGGCCGGGGAGCTGTTTTTT.

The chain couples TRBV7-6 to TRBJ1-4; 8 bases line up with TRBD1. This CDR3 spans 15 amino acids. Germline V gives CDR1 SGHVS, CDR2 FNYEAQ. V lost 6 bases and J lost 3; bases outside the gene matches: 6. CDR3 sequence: CASRVRTGSNEKLFF. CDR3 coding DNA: TGTGCCAGCAGGGTGAGGACAGGGTCTAATGAAAAACTGTTTTTT.

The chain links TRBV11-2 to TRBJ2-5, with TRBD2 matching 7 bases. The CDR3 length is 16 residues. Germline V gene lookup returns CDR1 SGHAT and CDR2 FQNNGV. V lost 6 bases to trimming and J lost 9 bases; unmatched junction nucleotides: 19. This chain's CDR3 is CASRALRASGSMAQYF. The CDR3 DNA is TGTGCCAGCAGGGCCCTTAGGGCTAGCGGCTCAATGGCCCAGTACTTC.

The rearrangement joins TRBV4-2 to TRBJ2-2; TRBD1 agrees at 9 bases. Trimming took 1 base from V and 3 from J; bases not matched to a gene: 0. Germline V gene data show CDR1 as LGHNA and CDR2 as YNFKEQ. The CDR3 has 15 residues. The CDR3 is CASSQGQGDTGELFF. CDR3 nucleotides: TGTGCCAGCAGCCAAGGACAGGGGGACACCGGGGAGCTGTTTTTT.

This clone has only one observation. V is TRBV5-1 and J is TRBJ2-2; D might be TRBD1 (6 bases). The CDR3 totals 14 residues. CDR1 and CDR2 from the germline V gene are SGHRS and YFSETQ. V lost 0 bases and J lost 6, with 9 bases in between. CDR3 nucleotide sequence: TGCGCCAGCAGCTTGGACAGGGAATCCGGGGAGCTGTTTTTT. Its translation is CASSLDRESGELFF.

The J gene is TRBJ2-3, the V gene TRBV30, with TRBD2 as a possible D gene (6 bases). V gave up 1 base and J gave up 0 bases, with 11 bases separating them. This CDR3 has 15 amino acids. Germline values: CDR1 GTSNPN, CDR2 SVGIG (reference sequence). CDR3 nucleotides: TGTGCCTGGAGTGGGAGCGGGCCTAGCACAGATACGCAGTATTTT. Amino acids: CAWSGSGPSTDTQYF.

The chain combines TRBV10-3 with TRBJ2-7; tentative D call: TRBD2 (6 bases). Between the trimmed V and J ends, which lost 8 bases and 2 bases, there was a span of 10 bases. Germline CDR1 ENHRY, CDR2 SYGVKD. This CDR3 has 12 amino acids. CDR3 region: CAIGDWTYEQYF. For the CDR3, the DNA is TGTGCCATCGGGGACTGGACCTACGAGCAGTACTTC.

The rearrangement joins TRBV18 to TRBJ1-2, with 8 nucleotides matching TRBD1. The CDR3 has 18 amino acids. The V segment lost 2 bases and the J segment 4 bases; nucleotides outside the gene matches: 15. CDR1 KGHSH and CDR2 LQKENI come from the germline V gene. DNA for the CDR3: TGTGCCAGCTCACCAAGCCAATTTTCTGGACAGGGTCCCTATGGCTACACCTTC. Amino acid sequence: CASSPSQFSGQGPYGYTF.